The source of this TCR beta chain is a study of T cell responses to AZD1222 COVID-19 vaccine. Study outcomes and limitations: Clonal diversity was possibly underestimated; the donors were predominantly white British and more often female. At 160-218 and 743-854, vaccine-associated CD4 TCRs were dominant, and they spanned spike. Compared with day 0, the breadth and depth of the Spike-specific TCR repertoire rose significantly after two doses of AZD1222. The repertoires were collected only after the peak T cell response.

The germline V and J ends were trimmed by 3 bases and 8 bases, with 17 bases remaining between them. Germline V CDR1 and CDR2: MRHNA, SNTAGT. The CDR3 length is 15 residues. The protocol was immunoSEQ multiplex PCR, while the TCRdb copy is restricted to in-frame clones and leaves out a portion. The table lists over 150,000 clones, 90% of them singletons. A note on this clone: Antigen: not known.

This clonotype originated in an adult in good health. The material sequenced was peripheral blood, taken on day 0 of AZD1222 vaccination. The V call is TRBV6-4, the J call TRBJ2-1, with D possibly matching TRBD2 (6 bases). The CDR3: CASSEGSGVADEQFF. The CDR3 DNA is TGTGCCAGCAGTGAAGGGTCAGGAGTAGCGGATGAGCAGTTCTTC.